The entry that follows covers one TCR beta chain sequence. What it binds is not known. The assay was immunoSEQ multiplex PCR, and TCRdb's table has in-frame clones only and misses some. The data show approximately 260,000 clones, 65% to 85% seen once. These data are taken from a study of Tregs in tolerant kidney transplant recipients. Study-level findings and limits: The small number of patients limits these findings pending further validation.

Germline lookup yields CDR1 SGHAT and CDR2 FQNNGV. V was trimmed by 4 bases and J by 0 bases, leaving 9 bases between them. This CDR3 contains 15 residues. The material sequenced was CD4+ T cells from blood. This TCR derives from a human donor in good health. The genes are TRBV11-2 and TRBJ2-2, with D tentatively TRBD1 or TRBD2 (5 bases each). For the CDR3, the DNA is TGTGCCAGCAGCTCGGGACGGCCGAACACCGGGGAGCTGTTTTTT. Its translation is CASSSGRPNTGELFF. The full variable domain, rest sourced from reference TRBV11-2 and TRBJ2-2, is EAGVAQSPRYKIIEKRQSVAFWCNPISGHATLYWYQQILGQGPKLLIQFQNNGVVDDSQLPKDRFSAERLKGVDSTLKIQPAKLEDSAVYLCASSSGRPNTGELFFGEGSRLTVL.